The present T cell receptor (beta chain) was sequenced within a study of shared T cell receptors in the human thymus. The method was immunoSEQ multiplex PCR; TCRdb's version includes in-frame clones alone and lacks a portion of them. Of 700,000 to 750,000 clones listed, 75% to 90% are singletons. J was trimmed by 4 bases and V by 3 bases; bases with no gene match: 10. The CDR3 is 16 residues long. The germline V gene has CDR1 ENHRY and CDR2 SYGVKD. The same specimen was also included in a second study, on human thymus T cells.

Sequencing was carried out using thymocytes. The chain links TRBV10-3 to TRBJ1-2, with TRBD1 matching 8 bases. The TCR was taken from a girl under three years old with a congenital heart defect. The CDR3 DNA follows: TGTGCCATCAGTGATCCCCAGGGGGCGCCCGGCTATGGCTACACCTTC. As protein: CAISDPQGAPGYGYTF.